The clone carrying this T cell receptor beta chain was detected only once. These data are taken from a study of cytotoxic CD8 clonotypes in ibrutinib-treated CLL. Study information: Response was recorded as partial in approximately 25 patients and complete in 2; at median about 64 months, around 14 remained remitted and about twelve had progressed. Sample averages reached 260,000 or so productive templates and under 100,000 productive rearrangements.

Only in-frame clones appear in the TCRdb table, and some are missing; sequencing was by immunoSEQ multiplex PCR. The repertoire holds over 120,000 clones, with 75% to 85% as singletons. Per the germline V gene, CDR1 is SGHRS and CDR2 is YFSETQ. The CDR3 sequence is 14 residues long. V shed 4 bases and J 6 bases; nucleotides not matched to a gene: 6. The rearrangement links TRBV5-1 to TRBJ1-5; 8 nucleotides agree with TRBD1. This sample comprised PBMCs, obtained after 36 months of ibrutinib treatment. This clonotype was sampled from a human donor with chronic lymphocytic leukemia. The CDR3 reads CASSRGGTGQPQHF. For the CDR3, the DNA is TGCGCCAGCAGCCGTGGGGGGACAGGTCAGCCCCAGCATTTT.